The 21 T cell receptor beta chains below were found in one sample sequenced in a study of regulatory T cells in long-lasting Graves disease. Documented time point: newly diagnosed GD, antithyroid drugs for less than 3 months. Generation of the TCR library employed RNA extracted from PBMCs. The TCR beta library used iRepertoire HTBI primers with Arm-PCR amplification of CDR3. TCRdb reprocessed the multiplex PCR reads with MiXCR, giving one entry per CDR3 protein. The profile covers approximately 400,000 distinct CDR3 sequences, with over 14% appearing a single time and about 7.6% taken by the ten largest. Another study also made use of these data, one on T cells in Graves' hyperthyroidism and ophthalmopathy.

The sample in question was peripheral blood mononuclear cells (PBMCs), obtained at new diagnosis, from a patient treated with antithyroid drugs. These receptors all stem from a middle-aged woman with Graves disease.

This clonotype occurred a few times. A much bigger clone sits one base away, suggesting this may be a read error. V and J are TRBV18 and TRBJ2-3; the D gene is possibly TRBD2 (5 bases). Germline lookup yields CDR1 KGHSH and CDR2 LQKENI. Trimming removed 6 bases at V and 4 bases at J, with 14 bases between. The CDR3 sequence is 14 residues long. The CDR3 DNA reads TGTGCCAGCTCGCCGAACATGGAGGCAGATACGCAGTATTTT. Its protein product is CASSPNMEADTQYF. Based on the CDR3 plus reference TRBV18 and TRBJ2-3, the full variable domain is NAGVMQNPRHLVRRRGQEARLRCSPMKGHSHVYWYRQLPEEGLKFMVYLQKENIIDESGMPKERFSAEFPKEGPSILRIQQVVRGDSAAYFCASSPNMEADTQYFGPGTRLTVL.

This clonotype was observed at least ten times. The chain couples TRBV11-1 to TRBJ2-1, with 10 bases fitting TRBD2. Germline V gene lookup returns CDR1 SGHAT and CDR2 FQDESV (reference sequence). Trimming took 4 bases from V and 4 from J; bases not matched to a gene: 4. CDR3 size: 15 residues. CDR3 nucleotides: TGTGCCAGCAGCTCACTGACTAGCGGGTACAATGAGCAGTTCTTC. The encoded protein is CASSSLTSGYNEQFF.

Details on this clonotype: Only one base separates this from a far larger clonotype, so it likely reflects a read error. The genes are TRBV14 and TRBJ1-1; 8 bases match TRBD1. The CDR3 length is 14 residues. J lost 1 base, V lost 4 bases, and 2 bases had no gene match. Germline V CDR1 and CDR2: SGHDN, FVKESK. The CDR3 DNA is TGTGCCAGCAGCCGTGGACAGGGGAACACTGAAGCTTTCTTT. Encoded protein: CASSRGQGNTEAFF.

This clonotype was seen at least ten times. The chain carries TRBV28 and TRBJ2-7; the D gene is possibly TRBD1 (7 bases). Germline CDR1 is MDHEN and CDR2 is SYDVKM. V shed 2 bases and J shed 0 bases, with 14 bases lying between them. CDR3 length equals 16 residues. The CDR3 bases are TGTGCCAGCAGTTTAACCTGGAGGGACAGCTCCTACGAGCAGTACTTC. Its translation is CASSLTWRDSSYEQYF. Full variable domain (rest looked up from reference TRBV28 and TRBJ2-7): DVKVTQSSRYLVKRTGEKVFLECVQDMDHENMFWYRQDPGLGLRLIYFSYDVKMKEKGDIPEGYSVSREKKERFSLILESASTNQTSMYLCASSLTWRDSSYEQYFGPGTRLTVT.

This clonotype was picked up a small number of times. J is TRBJ2-7 and V is TRBV14; D unclear. The V and J ends lost 0 bases and 7 bases respectively, with 16 bases between them. The CDR3 spans 15 residues. CDR1 is SGHDN, CDR2 FVKESK, per germline. The CDR3: CASSQENSAVWEQYF. In nucleotides, the CDR3 is TGTGCCAGCAGCCAAGAGAATTCAGCCGTTTGGGAGCAGTACTTC.

This clonotype was observed a few times. A read error may explain this, as a much larger clone is one base away. DNA for the CDR3: TGTGCCAGCAGTTACCCCCCACCGACAGTTCCTCAGCACTTC. It is translated as CASSYPPPTVPQHF. J is TRBJ2-7 and V is TRBV6-2 or TRBV6-3; possibly TRBD1 for D (5 bases). The germline CDR1 and CDR2 sequences are MNHEY and SVGEGT. The CDR3 is 14 residues long.

V gene TRBV11-2 combines with J gene TRBJ1-2, with unresolved D. Trimming shortened V by 0 bases and J by 2 bases, and 19 bases separated the two germline ends. This CDR3 comprises 18 residues. CDR1 and CDR2 from the germline V gene are SGHAT and FQNNGV. DNA of the CDR3: TGTGCCAGCAGCTTAGATCTCCCCCGGGAATGGGTAAACTATGGCTACACCTTC. Residues: CASSLDLPREWVNYGYTF.

This rearrangement joins TRBV24-1 to TRBJ2-2; 10 nucleotides align to TRBD2. The V gene end was trimmed by 1 base and the J gene end by 1 base; junction bases not matched to a gene: 2. The germline gives CDR1 KGHDR, CDR2 SFDVKD. The CDR3 spans 17 residues. CDR3 bases: TGTGCCACCAGTGATTTAGCGGGAGGGCTGAACACCGGGGAGCTGTTTTTT. It specifies CATSDLAGGLNTGELFF.

The chain recombines TRBV19 with TRBJ1-5; 7 bases line up with TRBD1. The CDR3 is 16 residues long. Losses at the gene ends were 6 bases for V and 7 bases for J; bases not matched to a gene: 15. CDR1 is LNHDA, CDR2 SQIVND, per germline (reference sequence). CDR3 coding DNA: TGTGCCAGTAGCGCCCGCAACAGGGGTCGGTGGCAGCCCCAGCATTTT. This sequence encodes CASSARNRGRWQPQHF.

The chain recombines TRBV20-1 with TRBJ1-1; 7 bases agree with TRBD1. Trimming cost V 7 bases and J 1 base; bases outside gene matches: 9. The length of the CDR3 is 14 residues. Looked up from germline, CDR1 is DFQATT and CDR2 is SNEGSKA (reference sequence). CDR3 residues: CSGRQGVENTEAFF. For the CDR3, the DNA is TGCAGTGGGAGGCAGGGGGTTGAGAACACTGAAGCTTTCTTT.

This chain uses TRBV18 with TRBJ2-2, with D unclear. V was trimmed by 2 bases and J by 0 bases, leaving 7 bases between them. Germline values: CDR1 KGHSH, CDR2 LQKENI. CDR3 length equals 15 residues. Here the CDR3 reads CASSPSQANTGELFF. The CDR3 DNA follows: TGTGCCAGCTCACCAAGTCAGGCGAACACCGGGGAGCTGTTTTTT.

The chain couples TRBV19 to TRBJ1-5; TRBD1 is a possible D gene (6 bases). This CDR3 is built from 18 residues. The ends were cut back, 6 bases at V and 1 base at J, with 22 bases in the middle. Germline assignment: CDR1 LNHDA and CDR2 SQIVND (reference sequence). CDR3 in amino acids: CASSYFSWGLLSNQPQHF. In DNA, the CDR3 is TGTGCCAGTAGCTATTTCTCGTGGGGGCTCCTGAGCAATCAGCCCCAGCATTTT. Looking up the rest from reference TRBV19 and TRBJ1-5 gives the full variable domain: DGGITQSPKYLFRKEGQNVTLSCEQNLNHDAMYWYRQDPGQGLRLIYYSQIVNDFQKGDIAEGYSVSREKKESFPLTVTSAQKNPTAFYLCASSYFSWGLLSNQPQHFGDGTRLSIL.

This clonotype was seen ten or more times. V is TRBV6-2 or TRBV6-3 and J is TRBJ2-7; TRBD2 matches 9 bases. V gave up 4 bases and J gave up 4 bases; unmatched junction bases: 14. Germline lookup yields CDR1 MNHEY and CDR2 SVGEGT. The CDR3 spans 17 residues. CDR3 amino acids: CASSSARGGRAGYEQYF. The CDR3 nucleotides are TGTGCCAGCAGTTCTGCCCGGGGCGGGAGGGCCGGATACGAGCAGTACTTC.

This clonotype has a count of ten or more. This sequence joins TRBV20-1 and TRBJ2-7; no definite D call. The CDR3 length is 15 residues. V lost 1 base, J lost 9 bases, and 22 bases lay in between. Germline-derived CDR1 and CDR2 are DFQATT and SNEGSKA (reference sequence). The CDR3 DNA reads as TGCAGTGCTAGAGTAGGTGAGCAGGCCCTGATACCGCAGTACTTC. This codes for CSARVGEQALIPQYF.

This clonotype was counted many times. The V call is TRBV9, the J call TRBJ1-6, with 8 bases lining up with TRBD1. This CDR3 comprises 15 residues. The germline V gene encodes CDR1 SGDLS and CDR2 YYNGEE. The V and J ends lost 0 bases and 6 bases, in that order; junction bases with no gene match: 2. In nucleotides, the CDR3 is TGTGCCAGCAGCGTAGCAGGGGGCGGTAATTCACCCCTCCACTTT. It encodes CASSVAGGGNSPLHF.

In the case of this clonotype: A much larger clone differs by one base, so this may be a read error. The chain uses TRBV27 and TRBJ2-1, with D possibly matching TRBD2 (5 bases). The CDR3 contains 15 residues. Germline-derived CDR1 and CDR2 are MNHEY and SMNVEV (reference sequence). The CDR3 here is CASSDGERSYNEQLF. The CDR3 bases are TGTGCCAGCTCGGATGGGGAGCGCTCCTACAATGAGCAGCTCTTC.

This clonotype has ten or more counts. This chain links TRBV20-1 with TRBJ2-5, with 7 bases matching TRBD2. Per germline, CDR1 DFQATT and CDR2 SNEGSKA (reference sequence). This CDR3 contains 15 residues. V shed 1 base and J 4 bases; nucleotides not matched to a gene: 9. DNA of the CDR3: TGCAGTGCTAGAGGATGGTCGGGAGGCGGAGAGACCCAGTACTTC. Its protein is CSARGWSGGGETQYF.

This clonotype appeared many times. The V gene is TRBV15, the J gene TRBJ2-3; D is ambiguous. V shed 0 bases and J shed 4 bases, with 8 bases lying between them. Germline lookup yields CDR1 LNHNV and CDR2 YYDKDF (reference sequence). The CDR3 is made up of 14 amino acids. The CDR3: CATSRDLGPDTQYF. The CDR3 DNA reads TGTGCCACCAGCAGAGATTTGGGCCCAGATACGCAGTATTTT. Full variable domain (outside the CDR3, taken from reference TRBV15 and TRBJ2-3): DAMVIQNPRYQVTQFGKPVTLSCSQTLNHNVMYWYQQKSSQAPKLLFHYYDKDFNNEADTPDNFQSRRPNTSFCFLDIRSPGLGDTAMYLCATSRDLGPDTQYFGPGTRLTVL.

With regard to this clonotype: One base away lies a much larger clone, so this may be a sequencing read error. The chain joins TRBV6-9 to TRBJ1-4; D might be TRBD1 (5 bases). V was trimmed by 3 bases and J by 4 bases, leaving 21 bases between them. CDR1 is MNHGY, CDR2 SVAAGI, per germline. This CDR3 has 18 residues. This chain's CDR3 is CASSYSPPGAEYNEKLFF. The CDR3, as DNA: TGTGCCAGCAGTTACTCCCCCCCCGGGGCGGAGTATAATGAAAAACTGTTTTTT.

In this sample, this clonotype turned up many times. The CDR3 DNA is TGTGCCAGCAGGGACCCGGGGACAGGAGGCCACGAGCAGTACTTC. As protein: CASRDPGTGGHEQYF. The chain employs TRBV28 and TRBJ2-7, with 8 bases that match TRBD1. This CDR3 has 15 residues. Germline CDR1 reads MDHEN; CDR2 reads SYDVKM. J was trimmed by 5 bases and V by 6 bases; bases with no gene match: 12. Full variable domain (rest looked up from reference TRBV28 and TRBJ2-7): DVKVTQSSRYLVKRTGEKVFLECVQDMDHENMFWYRQDPGLGLRLIYFSYDVKMKEKGDIPEGYSVSREKKERFSLILESASTNQTSMYLCASRDPGTGGHEQYFGPGTRLTVT.

In its sample, this clonotype was seen a few times. The V and J genes are TRBV4-2 and TRBJ2-2, with 16 bases identical to TRBD2. The V segment lost 4 bases and the J segment 4 bases; nucleotides outside the gene matches: 9. The germline gives CDR1 LGHNA, CDR2 YNFKEQ. This CDR3 comprises 19 residues. Here the CDR3 DNA reads TGTGCCAGCAGCCCACTTGGGACTAGCGGGAGGGTCGGCACCGGGGAGCTGTTTTTT. Translating gives CASSPLGTSGRVGTGELFF.